This T cell receptor (beta chain) was sequenced for a study of ipilimumab plus nivolumab after autologous stem cell transplantation (dated by TCRdb to about 2021). Regarding the study in general: Trial patients received a median of 5 ipilimumab doses and fewer than 10 nivolumab doses. Some 34 patients made up the trial's intent-to-treat population. Patients undergoing autologous transplant for high-risk diffuse large B cell lymphoma, mature T cell lymphoma, or multiple myeloma were enrolled in the trial. The myeloma cohort included high-risk transplant-naive patients and patients relapsing within 3 years of a first autologous transplant. The investigation overall reported the following: The authors concluded that, as post-transplant consolidation, combined checkpoint inhibition appeared tolerable. The authors stated that profiles of the T cell receptor repertoire, regulatory T cell phenotype and gut microbiota provided a biologic rationale for studying this approach further.

The V end loses 2 bases and the J end loses 1 base, and a stretch of 8 bases separates them. CDR1 is given as SNHLY and CDR2 as FYNNEI, both from the germline V gene. The cysteine opens and the phenylalanine closes a CDR3 of 14 amino acids. The CDR3 DNA has 42 bases and is translated from base 1. Receptor libraries were prepared by the immunoSEQ multiplex PCR assay. In its TCRdb copy, this immuneACCESS table keeps in-frame sequences only and misses some clones. Where compared with another copy, unresolved V genes explain less than half of these, and the others have no known cause. The sample data list around 12,000 clones, and approximately 68% of these were observed just once. The biggest ten clones account for approximately 10% of the sample. About this clone: Its antigen is still unknown. It has no much larger one-base neighbor in the sample; base qualities were not kept.

Starting 14 to 28 days after the autologous transplant, patients began checkpoint therapy, which included ipilimumab at 1 mg/kg intravenously on day 1 of selected weeks. Nivolumab was administered at 3 mg/kg intravenously on day 1 of weeks 1, 4, 7, 10, and every two weeks through week 26. Combined checkpoint inhibition with ipilimumab and nivolumab as consolidation after autologous stem cell transplantation was tested in a Phase Ib clinical trial. Sequenced here: PBMCs, sampled in a trial of ipilimumab plus nivolumab as post-transplant consolidation. The TCR originated in a male donor with multiple myeloma. The rearrangement combines TRBV2 with TRBJ1-1, with a tentative D gene TRBD1 over 5 matching bases. The DNA sequence is TGTGCCAGCAGTGAACCGGGGGGGAACACTGAAGCTTTCTTT. Its protein is CASSEPGGNTEAFF.